Each of the 17 T cell receptor beta chains below was sequenced from the same sample in a study of shared clonotypes between healthy human individuals. Positively selected for CCR7, the CD45RO-negative cells used as naive CD8 cells excluded terminally differentiated effector memory CD45RA+ cells. Measured with immunoSEQ multiplex PCR; TCRdb has only the in-frame clones, and not every one. The sample has millions of clones, less than 95% seen once. Material for sequencing was naive CD8+ T cells sorted from blood. The receptors derive from a man younger than 35 in good health.

The chain combines TRBV6-5 with TRBJ2-3; D is perhaps TRBD1 (5 bases). The V gene's germline CDR1 is MNHEY and CDR2 SVGAGI. The CDR3 length is 14 residues. V was trimmed by 6 bases and J by 5 bases, leaving 15 bases between them. The CDR3 loop is CASSPLGLEDTQYF. Here the CDR3 DNA reads TGTGCCAGCAGCCCCTTGGGGCTAGAAGATACGCAGTATTTT.

As to this clone: A much larger clone is a single base away; this may be a read error. The chain joins TRBV4-1 to TRBJ2-7; D not certain. Germline assignment: CDR1 MGHRA and CDR2 YSYEKL. This CDR3 contains 14 residues. CDR3 residues: CASSQVGQPYGQYF. The CDR3 DNA reads TGCGCCAGCAGCCAAGTAGGCCAGCCCTACGGGCAGTACTTC.

V and J are TRBV27 and TRBJ2-7; D is possibly TRBD2 (5 bases). From germline, CDR1 is MNHEY and CDR2 SMNVEV (reference sequence). Trimming left V 3 bases short and J 5 bases short, with 14 bases between. The CDR3 length is 14 residues. The CDR3 protein is CASSFMAAGNEQYF. CDR3 coding DNA: TGTGCCAGCAGTTTTATGGCGGCGGGCAACGAGCAGTACTTC.

On this clone: At one end the junction does not follow the germline gene, possibly because of a read error. This chain connects TRBV7-7 to TRBJ2-2, with a possible D match to TRBD1 (5 bases). Germline V lookup: CDR1 SSHAT, CDR2 FNYEAQ (reference sequence). The CDR3 extends over 15 amino acids. CDR3 sequence: CASSPTGAYTGELFF. The CDR3 region has the DNA TGTGCTAGCAGCCCTACTGGGGCCTACACCGGGGAGCTGTTTTTT.

This chain links TRBV9 with TRBJ2-3; D not certain. This CDR3 contains 13 residues. V lost 2 bases and J 6 bases, leaving 10 bases between the germline ends. The germline V gene encodes CDR1 SGDLS and CDR2 YYNGEE. In DNA, the CDR3 is TGTGCCAGCAGCGTGACTGGAGAGGATACGCAGTATTTT. This sequence encodes CASSVTGEDTQYF.

The genes are TRBV19 and TRBJ2-4; D gene ambiguous. Germline CDR1 reads LNHDA; CDR2 reads SQIVND (reference sequence). There are 15 residues in the CDR3. Trimming pared 4 bases from V and 0 bases from J, leaving 10 bases between. DNA for the CDR3: TGTGCCAGTAGTAGAACATTACTAGCCAAAAACATTCAGTACTTC. It specifies CASSRTLLAKNIQYF. Variable domain in full (rest from reference TRBV19 and TRBJ2-4): DGGITQSPKYLFRKEGQNVTLSCEQNLNHDAMYWYRQDPGQGLRLIYYSQIVNDFQKGDIAEGYSVSREKKESFPLTVTSAQKNPTAFYLCASSRTLLAKNIQYFGAGTRLSVL.

V is TRBV7-8 and J is TRBJ2-7, with TRBD1 matching 9 bases. This CDR3 region has 16 residues. The germline V gene encodes CDR1 SGHVS and CDR2 FQNEAQ. Trimming at V came to 5 bases and at J to 2 bases, leaving 10 bases not matched to a gene. CDR3 DNA: TGTGCCAGCAGCGTCACAGGGGGCGGCTCAGCCTACGAGCAGTACTTC. Translation gives CASSVTGGGSAYEQYF.

The chain combines TRBV10-3 with TRBJ1-1, with 8 nucleotides matching TRBD1. CDR3 length: 16 amino acids. The V segment lost 2 bases and the J segment 0 bases; nucleotides outside the gene matches: 5. Germline loops: CDR1 ENHRY, CDR2 SYGVKD. The CDR3 DNA reads TGTGCCATCAGTGAGCCTACACAGGGGGTGAACACTGAAGCTTTCTTT. It is translated as CAISEPTQGVNTEAFF.

The gene calls are TRBV5-4 and TRBJ2-5, with 7 bases that match TRBD2. Trimming took 1 base from V and 4 from J; bases not matched to a gene: 4. The germline V gene encodes CDR1 SGHNT and CDR2 YYREEE (reference sequence). This CDR3 region has 14 residues. The CDR3 nucleotides are TGTGCCAGCAGCTTGATGGGGGGGATAGAGACCCAGTACTTC. This translates into CASSLMGGIETQYF. The full variable domain, with the rest looked up from reference TRBV5-4 and TRBJ2-5, is ETGVTQSPTHLIKTRGQQVTLRCSSQSGHNTVSWYQQALGQGPQFIFQYYREEENGRGNFPPRFSGLQFPNYSSELNVNALELDDSALYLCASSLMGGIETQYFGPGTRLLVL.

The CDR3 DNA sequence: TGCAGCGTTGAAGATTGGTCAGGCCGGTCCGGGGCCAACGTCCTGACTTTC. It translates to CSVEDWSGRSGANVLTF. The gene calls are TRBV29-1 and TRBJ2-6; unclear D gene. Germline loops: CDR1 SQVTM, CDR2 ANQGSEA. The length of the CDR3 is 17 residues. V dropped 0 bases and J dropped 4 bases, with 16 bases sitting between them. Filled out from reference TRBV29-1 and TRBJ2-6, the complete variable domain reads SAVISQKPSRDICQRGTSLTIQCQVDSQVTMMFWYRQQPGQSLTLIATANQGSEATYESGFVIDKFPISRPNLTFSTLTVSNMSPEDSSIYLCSVEDWSGRSGANVLTFGAGSRLTVL.

To note about this clone: Other DNA sequences from this sample encode an identical CDR3 as well. CDR3 sequence: CASSLTGGTYEQYF. The CDR3 DNA sequence: TGTGCCAGCAGTTTGACGGGCGGTACCTACGAGCAGTACTTC. The gene calls are TRBV7-9 and TRBJ2-7, with D unclear. The V gene's germline CDR1 is SEHNR and CDR2 FQNEAQ (reference sequence). The CDR3 is 14 amino acids. Trimming shortened V by 6 bases and J by 2 bases, and 14 bases separated the two germline ends.

This clone was observed once. V gene TRBV4-1 combines with J gene TRBJ1-1; TRBD1 agrees at 8 bases. Trimming removed 2 bases from V and 10 bases from J; junction bases left unmatched: 9. Germline CDR1 is MGHRA and CDR2 is YSYEKL. The CDR3 totals 14 residues. The CDR3 DNA sequence: TGCGCCAGCAGCCAACCCGGGACAGGTCTCAGAGCTTTCTTT. It codes for CASSQPGTGLRAFF.

The chain recombines TRBV30 with TRBJ1-1, with TRBD1 matching over 9 bases. The length of the CDR3 is 12 residues. J gave up 5 bases and V 8 bases, and 6 bases lay outside the gene matches. Germline CDR1 GTSNPN, CDR2 SVGIG (reference sequence). The CDR3 DNA follows: TGTGCCGGCCCGGGACAGGGAACTGAAGCTTTCTTT. It codes for CAGPGQGTEAFF.

Only one count was recorded for this clone. The chain couples TRBV4-1 to TRBJ1-1; no clear D gene. The CDR3 contains 18 residues. CDR1 is MGHRA and CDR2 is YSYEKL in the germline V gene. The ends were cut back, 0 bases at V and 0 bases at J, with 17 bases in the middle. The CDR3 loop reads CASSQEAGRTLLNTEAFF. CDR3 in DNA: TGCGCCAGCAGCCAAGAGGCGGGTCGAACACTTTTGAACACTGAAGCTTTCTTT.

The J gene is TRBJ2-5, the V gene TRBV4-3, with 7 nucleotides matching TRBD1. This CDR3 has 15 amino acids. CDR1 is LGHNA and CDR2 is YSLEER in the germline V gene. The V segment lost 4 bases and the J segment 5 bases; nucleotides outside the gene matches: 10. DNA of the CDR3: TGCGCCAGCAGCCGAGACACAGGGGATGGGGAGACCCAGTACTTC. Translation gives CASSRDTGDGETQYF.

As to this clone: Additional DNA sequences in this sample encode the identical CDR3. The chain combines TRBV6-5 with TRBJ2-1; no reliable D call. CDR3 length: 13 amino acids. The V gene's germline CDR1 is MNHEY and CDR2 SVGAGI. The germline V and J ends were trimmed by 2 bases and 4 bases, with 6 bases remaining between them. CDR3 in DNA: TGTGCCAGCAGTTACAGGCCTTACAATGAGCAGTTCTTC. Protein sequence: CASSYRPYNEQFF.

The chain employs TRBV7-9 and TRBJ2-1, with D uncertain. The CDR3 consists of 15 residues. CDR1 SEHNR and CDR2 FQNEAQ come from the germline V gene (reference sequence). V was clipped by 5 bases and J by 7 bases, with 18 bases between them. The chain's CDR3 is CASSPSEKEMNEQFF. For the CDR3, the DNA is TGTGCCAGCAGCCCATCAGAAAAGGAGATGAATGAGCAGTTCTTC.